This T cell receptor beta chain originates from a study of regulatory T cells in long-lasting Graves disease. Study context: Over 5 years on antithyroid drugs plus positive TSH receptor antibodies marked Graves' disease as persistent. Broader study findings: Few sampled subjects may have lowered accuracy.

V gave up 1 base and J gave up 3 bases, with 7 bases separating them. The CDR3 has 13 residues. Germline CDR1 is SGHAT and CDR2 is FQNNGV. This clonotype was seen repeatedly, ten times or more. Its antigen is unknown. iRepertoire HTBI primers and Arm-PCR of CDR3 regions built TCR beta libraries. The authors' processing: Sequenced samples collectively carried 62 TRBV and roughly 15 TRBJ segments. TCRdb passed the multiplex PCR reads through MiXCR, listing each CDR3 protein once. TCRdb, rather than the study authors, made the V and J calls. The table has about 660,000 distinct CDR3 sequences, 25% to 30% seen once. As to time point: persistent/refractory GD, antithyroid drugs over 5 years with positive TRAb. Preparation of the TCR library used RNA extracted from PBMCs. The EDTA tubes were filled with 8 to 9.5 milliliters of drawn peripheral blood.

The clonotype comes from a female donor with Graves disease. The starting material was peripheral blood mononuclear cells (PBMCs), obtained when the disease was refractory, from a patient treated with antithyroid drugs. This chain connects TRBV11-2 to TRBJ2-7; no reliable D call. Here the CDR3 reads CASSLAPDYEQYF. DNA for the CDR3: TGTGCCAGCAGCTTAGCCCCCGACTACGAGCAGTACTTC. The full variable domain, rest sourced from reference TRBV11-2 and TRBJ2-7, is EAGVAQSPRYKIIEKRQSVAFWCNPISGHATLYWYQQILGQGPKLLIQFQNNGVVDDSQLPKDRFSAERLKGVDSTLKIQPAKLEDSAVYLCASSLAPDYEQYFGPGTRLTVT.